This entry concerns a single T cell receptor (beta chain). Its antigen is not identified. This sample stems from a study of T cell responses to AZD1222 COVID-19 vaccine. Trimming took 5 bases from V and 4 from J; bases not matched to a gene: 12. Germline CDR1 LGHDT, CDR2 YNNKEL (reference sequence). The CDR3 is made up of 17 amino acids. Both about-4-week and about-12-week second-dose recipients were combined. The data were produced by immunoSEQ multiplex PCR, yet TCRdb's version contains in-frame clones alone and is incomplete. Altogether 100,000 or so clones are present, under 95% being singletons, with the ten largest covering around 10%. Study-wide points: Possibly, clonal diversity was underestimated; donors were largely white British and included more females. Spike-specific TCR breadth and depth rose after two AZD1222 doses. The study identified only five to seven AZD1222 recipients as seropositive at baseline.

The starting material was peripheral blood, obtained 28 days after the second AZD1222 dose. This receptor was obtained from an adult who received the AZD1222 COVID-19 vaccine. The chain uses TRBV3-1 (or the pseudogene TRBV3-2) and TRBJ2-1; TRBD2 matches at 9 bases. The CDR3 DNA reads TGTGCCAGCAGCTCAGGTGTGCGGCTAGCGGGATACAATGAGCAGTTCTTC. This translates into CASSSGVRLAGYNEQFF.